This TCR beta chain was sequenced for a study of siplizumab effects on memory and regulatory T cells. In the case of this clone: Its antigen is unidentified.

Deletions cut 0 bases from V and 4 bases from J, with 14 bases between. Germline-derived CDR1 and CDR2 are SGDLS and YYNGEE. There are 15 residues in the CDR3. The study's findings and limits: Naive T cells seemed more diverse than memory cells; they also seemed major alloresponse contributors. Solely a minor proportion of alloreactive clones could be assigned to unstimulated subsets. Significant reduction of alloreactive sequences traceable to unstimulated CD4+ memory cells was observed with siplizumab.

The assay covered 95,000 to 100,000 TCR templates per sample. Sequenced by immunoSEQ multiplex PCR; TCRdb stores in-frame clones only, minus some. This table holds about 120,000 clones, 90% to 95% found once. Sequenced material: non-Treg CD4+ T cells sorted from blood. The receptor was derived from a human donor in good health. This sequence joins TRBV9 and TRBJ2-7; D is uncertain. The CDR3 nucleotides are TGTGCCAGCAGCGTAGGGGCGACGAACGCATACGAGCAGTACTTC. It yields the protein CASSVGATNAYEQYF.